The TCR beta chain described here comes from a study of Ad26.COV2.S vaccination and SARS-CoV-2 variants. The repertoire was sequenced with immunoSEQ multiplex PCR; TCRdb's copy has only in-frame clones and lacks some. The profile covers roughly 100,000 clones, with around three quarters appearing a single time and around a sixth taken by the ten largest. The CDR3 loop spans 14 amino acids. Trimming left V 9 bases short and J 5 bases short, with 17 bases between. Germline values: CDR1 MNHEY, CDR2 SVGAGI. Overall study findings and caveats: The placebo group had lower spike-specific TCR breadth than the vaccine recipients did. TCR breadth and depth analyses may have underestimated total T cell responses.

There are a few counts of this clone. Its cognate antigen is unknown. This chain links TRBV6-5 with TRBJ2-1, with a weak D call TRBD1 (5 bases). The source of this sequence is a human donor who had recovered from COVID-19. This specimen was peripheral blood, taken after recovery from COVID-19. CDR3 bases: TGTGCCAGGGTCTACAGGAGTGGGCACAATGAGCAGTTCTTC. It is translated as CARVYRSGHNEQFF.